The entry below describes one TCR beta chain. Its binding antigen is unknown. No per-base quality is available; no much larger clone lies one base away. TCRbeta CDR3 regions were amplified from genomic DNA using the immunoSEQ Assay, a bias-controlled multiplex PCR. In the original analysis: Nucleated cell counts per sample were estimated from amplification of reference gene primers within the assay. To quantify the absolute abundance of each unique TCRbeta CDR3 rearrangement, sequence reads were collapsed and filtered. For each sample, productive Simpson clonality was calculated as the square root of Simpson's diversity index across productive rearrangements. Drawn from immuneACCESS, this table holds only the in-frame rearrangements with V and J called that TCRdb kept. Clones are partly lost; checked studies trace under half to an unresolved V gene and leave the rest unexplained. V, J and clone size were drawn from that table, and D and trimming were deduced from the DNA. The sample profile shows about 260,000 clones; 85% to 90% of them were found once. Roughly 5% of the sample goes to the ten largest clones.

One collaborating source in Seattle enrolled patients during active infection and followed them longitudinally through the course of disease. Each collaborating institution followed its own protocols to collect whole blood in K2EDTA tubes. Collaborator samples were shipped for TCRbeta analysis as frozen whole blood, isolated PBMCs, or DNA extracted from either sample type. This sample is drawn from a study of blood T cell repertoires in COVID-19 (dated by TCRdb to the early 2020s). Broadly, across the study: Collaborator samples came from the United States, Italy and Spain and covered acute and convalescent phases of COVID-19. The prospective study material was composed of cDNA or gDNA derived from T cells, B-cell-depleted T cells, or PBMCs. The dataset comprised deeply sampled blood TCRbeta repertoires from subjects exposed to, actively infected with, or recovered from COVID-19. The repertoires were released in a freely available public database intended as a resource for research on the immune response to SARS-CoV-2. The samples were drawn from the first 160 participants of the ongoing ImmuneRACE study and from 1,254 subjects provided by 6 global collaborators. The sample metadata nearly always contained a de-identified subject ID, COVID-19 status, age in years and sex. Where HLA class I and class II types were available, the types were taken from metadata supplied by the sample provider, not from assay-based typing. The paper as a whole reports these results and caveats: The quantity of clinical and demographic metadata differed by source and by participant and was supplied without curation.

The germline V end is reduced by 6 bases and the J end by 3 bases; junction bases left unmatched: 10. From a lookup of the germline V gene (reference sequence), CDR1 and CDR2 are MNHEY and SMNVEV. From the cysteine through the phenylalanine, the CDR3 covers 15 amino acids. The entry retains the CDR3 DNA only, 45 bases that are in frame from base 1. Sequenced: peripheral blood. Rearrangement joined TRBV27 to TRBJ2-7, with 8 middle bases fitting TRBD2. This sequence was found in a woman aged 55-69 years with COVID-19, enrolled during active disease. The sequenced DNA: TGTGCCAGCAGCACCATAGCGGGAACTCGCTACGAGCAGTACTTC. Its translation reads: CASSTIAGTRYEQYF.